The 6 T cell receptor beta chains presented below share a single source sample, sequenced in a study of regulatory T cells in long-lasting Graves disease (dated by TCRdb to the early 2020s). Sample time point, as interpreted from the label and publication: newly diagnosed GD, antithyroid drugs for less than 3 months. RNA was extracted from PBMCs in TRIzol for both TCR sequencing and RNA sequencing. Library preparation used multiplex PCR. Sequencing was carried out with an Illumina HiSeq 4000. iRepertoire HTBI primers and Arm-PCR amplification of CDR3 regions were used to construct TCR beta libraries. Using fastp at Q25 and MiXCR, TCRdb reprocessed the public reads and kept productive beta chains. Every CDR3 protein is listed once, alongside the most common genes and DNA of its rows. The sample profile shows about 470,000 distinct CDR3 sequences; 15% of them were found once. The ten top clones hold over 15% of the sample.

These data also featured in a second study, about T cells in Graves' hyperthyroidism and ophthalmopathy.

The sample was peripheral blood mononuclear cells (PBMCs), taken at new diagnosis, from a patient treated with antithyroid drugs. The receptors stem from a woman in her 30s with Graves disease. Donor details come from another sample of the same person, matched by shared clones.

This chain joins TRBV7-3 and TRBJ2-3; 13 bases map to TRBD2. The germline gives CDR1 SGHTA, CDR2 FQGTGA. Unmatched junction bases numbered 5, after V lost 6 bases and J lost 2 bases. This CDR3 is 16 amino acids long. This CDR3 is CASRLGTSGTTDTQYF. The CDR3 coding sequence is TGTGCCAGCAGGTTGGGGACTAGCGGGACCACAGATACGCAGTATTTT.

This clonotype was found many times. The rearrangement links TRBV18 to TRBJ1-4; D gene ambiguous. V was cut by 2 bases and J by 8 bases, with 15 bases left in between. The CDR3 length is 15 residues. Germline V gene sequence: CDR1 KGHSH, CDR2 LQKENI. For the CDR3, the DNA is TGTGCCAGCTCACCAGTCAACCCCCCGGTCGAAAAACTGTTTTTT. It specifies CASSPVNPPVEKLFF. The full variable domain, with the rest looked up from reference TRBV18 and TRBJ1-4, is NAGVMQNPRHLVRRRGQEARLRCSPMKGHSHVYWYRQLPEEGLKFMVYLQKENIIDESGMPKERFSAEFPKEGPSILRIQQVVRGDSAAYFCASSPVNPPVEKLFFGSGTQLSVL.

This clonotype has a count of ten or more. V gene TRBV20-1 combines with J gene TRBJ2-1, with 7 nucleotides matching TRBD2. The germline CDR1 and CDR2 sequences are DFQATT and SNEGSKA (reference sequence). The trim removed 3 bases at V and 0 bases at J, leaving 2 bases unmatched. This CDR3 spans 14 amino acids. CDR3 in DNA: TGCAGTGCTAGGGGCGGGGGCTCCTACAATGAGCAGTTCTTC. It yields the protein CSARGGGSYNEQFF.

There are many counts of this clonotype. In DNA form, the CDR3 reads TGCGCCAGTCAGGGTACCAATGAGCAGTTCTTC. Translation gives CASQGTNEQFF. The V gene is TRBV5-1, the J gene TRBJ2-1; TRBD1 is a possible D gene (5 bases). This CDR3 has 11 amino acids. Germline V gene data show CDR1 as SGHRS and CDR2 as YFSETQ. The V and J ends lost 8 bases and 6 bases respectively, with 9 bases between them.

V and J are TRBV2 and TRBJ2-3; 10 positions match TRBD2. This CDR3 region has 15 residues. Germline values: CDR1 SNHLY, CDR2 FYNNEI. With 6 bases clipped from V and 2 bases from J, the junction kept 5 bases outside the gene matches. CDR3 sequence reads: CASRATSGVTDTQYF. In DNA form, the CDR3 reads TGTGCCAGCAGAGCAACTAGCGGGGTCACAGATACGCAGTATTTT. Supplemented by reference TRBV2 and TRBJ2-3, the full variable domain reads EPEVTQTPSHQVTQMGQEVILRCVPISNHLYFYWYRQILGQKVEFLVSFYNNEISEKSEIFDDQFSVERPDGSNFTLKIRSTKLEDSAMYFCASRATSGVTDTQYFGPGTRLTVL.

This clonotype was counted many times. The CDR3 loop reads CASSPRRQGGGETQYF. Here the CDR3 DNA reads TGTGCCAGCAGTCCCAGGCGGCAGGGAGGGGGTGAGACCCAGTACTTC. V gene TRBV6-1 combines with J gene TRBJ2-5, with D maybe TRBD2 (7 bases). There are 16 residues in the CDR3. Germline V gene data show CDR1 as MNHNS and CDR2 as SASEGT. Trimming left V 5 bases short and J 5 bases short, with 21 bases between.